The 21 T cell receptor beta chains in this list originate from one sample, sequenced in a study of CD8 T cells in Susac syndrome. RNA, at roughly 0.45 to 1 ug, was reverse transcribed with random hexamers. One entry per CDR3 protein, called by TCRdb with MiXCR from the immunoSEQ multiplex PCR reads. The table lists 150,000 to 200,000 distinct CDR3 sequences, 90% to 97% of them singletons. Source material: CD4+ T cells from PBMCs. The origin of the receptors is a human donor with Susac syndrome.

The V gene is TRBV5-4, the J gene TRBJ2-7, with TRBD1 matching over 8 bases. The CDR3 contains 14 residues. Trimming removed 3 bases from V and 5 bases from J; junction bases left unmatched: 7. From germline, CDR1 is SGHNT and CDR2 YYREEE (reference sequence). CDR3 DNA sequence: TGTGCCAGCAGCTGGATGGACAGGGCCAACGAGCAGTACGTC. It is translated as CASSWMDRANEQYV.

This sequence joins TRBV18 and TRBJ2-3; D gene ambiguous. This CDR3 contains 14 residues. Germline CDR1 is KGHSH and CDR2 is LQKENI. Trimming cost V 3 bases and J 5 bases, with 12 bases left between them. The CDR3 sequence is CASSPSSGQDTQYF. The CDR3 DNA reads as TGTGCCAGCTCACCCTCATCAGGCCAAGATACGCAGTATTTT.

The V and J genes are TRBV15 and TRBJ1-2; D call uncertain. Trimming removed 3 bases at V and 7 bases at J, with 15 bases between. The CDR3 covers 14 residues. CDR1 and CDR2 from the germline V gene are LNHNV and YYDKDF (reference sequence). CDR3 region: CATSRFPELRGYTF. The CDR3 DNA follows: TGTGCCACCAGCAGGTTCCCCGAGCTTCGTGGCTACACCTTC.

V is TRBV24-1 and J is TRBJ2-3, with a tentative D call TRBD2 (6 bases). Germline V CDR1 and CDR2: KGHDR, SFDVKD. The V end was cut by 4 bases, the J end by 3 bases, with 16 bases between. CDR3 size: 16 residues. The CDR3 sequence is CATSDKVGRGTDTQYF. In DNA, the CDR3 is TGTGCCACCAGTGACAAGGTGGGGCGGGGTACAGATACGCAGTATTTT.

The J gene is TRBJ2-3, the V gene TRBV18, with TRBD1 matching over 9 bases. The CDR3 is made up of 16 amino acids. Looked up from germline, CDR1 is KGHSH and CDR2 is LQKENI. The J segment lost 2 bases and the V segment lost 3 bases, leaving 6 bases of the junction unmatched. This chain's CDR3 is CASSPQDRGPTDTQYF. The DNA of the CDR3 is TGTGCCAGCTCACCTCAGGACAGGGGACCCACAGATACGCAGTATTTT.

The V gene is TRBV7-3, the J gene TRBJ2-5; the D is unclear. Germline V gene lookup returns CDR1 SGHTA and CDR2 FQGTGA. CDR3 length: 13 amino acids. Trimming took 2 bases from V and 4 from J, leaving 8 bases between them. The CDR3 DNA sequence: TGTGCCAGCAGCTTATCCGGCGTAGAGACCCAGTACTTC. Protein: CASSLSGVETQYF.

V gene TRBV9 combines with J gene TRBJ1-1, with D unclear. V was clipped by 1 base and J by 1 base, with 8 bases between them. The CDR3 loop spans 14 amino acids. From germline, CDR1 is SGDLS and CDR2 YYNGEE. The CDR3 DNA reads TGTGCCAGCAGCGTAAGGGTAGAGAACACTGAAGCTTTCTTT. Protein: CASSVRVENTEAFF.

The chain uses TRBV6-2 or TRBV6-3 and TRBJ1-5, with a possible D match to TRBD1 (5 bases). The V and J ends lost 4 bases and 1 base respectively, with 8 bases between them. Germline V gene sequence: CDR1 MNHEY, CDR2 SVGEGT. There are 14 residues in the CDR3. Here the CDR3 DNA reads TGTGCCAGCAGTTCCCGACAGAGCAATCAGCCCCAGCATTTT. It is translated as CASSSRQSNQPQHF.

This clonotype has only one observation. The chain carries TRBV24-1 and TRBJ2-3, with TRBD2 matching over 8 bases. CDR1 is KGHDR, CDR2 SFDVKD, per germline. This CDR3 region has 14 residues. The V gene end was trimmed by 5 bases and the J gene end by 4 bases; junction bases not matched to a gene: 4. The CDR3 region has the DNA TGTGCCACCAGTGCTGCGGGGGGCGCAGATACGCAGTATTTT. Protein sequence: CATSAAGGADTQYF.

The chain uses TRBV5-1 and TRBJ2-3, with D perhaps assigned TRBD1 or TRBD2 (6 bases each). CDR1 and CDR2 from the germline V gene are SGHRS and YFSETQ. The CDR3 length is 14 residues. V lost 4 bases and J 4 bases, leaving 13 bases between the germline ends. The chain's CDR3 is CASSIGGFPDTQYF. Here the CDR3 DNA reads TGCGCCAGCAGCATCGGGGGCTTCCCAGATACGCAGTATTTT.

The chain is built from TRBV5-4 and TRBJ2-5, with D perhaps assigned TRBD1 or TRBD2 (5 bases each). The germline V gene has CDR1 SGHNT and CDR2 YYREEE (reference sequence). The CDR3 spans 16 residues. V was pared by 4 bases and J by 2 bases, with 18 bases between. CDR3 residues: CASSALGVLSQETQYF. For the CDR3, the DNA is TGTGCCAGCAGCGCGTTGGGGGTCTTAAGTCAAGAGACCCAGTACTTC.

The chain employs TRBV29-1 and TRBJ2-5; D is tentatively TRBD1 or TRBD2 (6 bases each). Looked up from germline, CDR1 is SQVTM and CDR2 is ANQGSEA. The CDR3 covers 14 residues. The ends were cut back, 1 base at V and 2 bases at J, with 11 bases in the middle. CDR3 sequence: CSVEGAGQQETQYF. The CDR3 nucleotides read TGCAGCGTTGAAGGTGCGGGACAACAAGAGACCCAGTACTTC.

This clonotype was picked up one time. The chain has TRBV6-2 or TRBV6-3 and TRBJ2-2; 7 bases align to TRBD1. Germline V CDR1 and CDR2: MNHEY, SVGEGT. This CDR3 region has 13 residues. V lost 8 bases to trimming and J lost 4 bases; unmatched junction nucleotides: 4. As DNA, the CDR3 is TGTGCCAGCGTACAGGGGCCCACCGGGGAGCTGTTTTTT. Encoded protein: CASVQGPTGELFF.

The rearrangement joins TRBV20-1 to TRBJ2-1; 13 nucleotides align to TRBD2. The V gene end was trimmed by 1 base and the J gene end by 4 bases; junction bases not matched to a gene: 1. CDR1 is DFQATT and CDR2 is SNEGSKA in the germline V gene (reference sequence). The CDR3 spans 15 residues. CDR3 amino acids: CSARGTSGSYNEQFF. CDR3 bases: TGCAGTGCTAGAGGGACTAGCGGGAGTTACAATGAGCAGTTCTTC.

The genes are TRBV9 and TRBJ1-1; D is possibly TRBD1 (5 bases). This CDR3 comprises 14 residues. Germline CDR1 is SGDLS and CDR2 is YYNGEE. Trimming removed 0 bases from V and 1 base from J, with 7 bases in between. CDR3 in DNA: TGTGCCAGCAGCGTAGGGACACAGAACACTGAAGCTTTCTTT. Translation: CASSVGTQNTEAFF.

The chain employs TRBV19 and TRBJ1-5; TRBD1 aligns across 7 bases. The CDR3 covers 15 residues. The germline gives CDR1 LNHDA, CDR2 SQIVND (reference sequence). V dropped 4 bases and J dropped 4; count of bases not matched to a gene: 7. DNA for the CDR3: TGTGCCAGTAGTAACTACCGGGACAGAAATCAGCCCCAGCATTTT. Translation: CASSNYRDRNQPQHF.

The chain joins TRBV19 to TRBJ1-6; D gene ambiguous. This CDR3 is built from 13 residues. Trimming shortened V by 5 bases and J by 7 bases, and 9 bases separated the two germline ends. CDR1 and CDR2 (germline): LNHDA, SQIVND (reference sequence). Here the CDR3 reads CASSLRGNSPLHF. The CDR3 coding sequence is TGTGCCAGTAGTCTTCGGGGAAATTCACCCCTCCACTTT.

The rearrangement links TRBV7-9 to TRBJ2-5; D gene ambiguous. The CDR3 totals 14 residues. The germline V gene has CDR1 SEHNR and CDR2 FQNEAQ (reference sequence). The V and J ends lost 2 bases and 0 bases respectively, with 7 bases between them. The CDR3 sequence is CASSLSQNQETQYF. CDR3 bases: TGTGCCAGCAGCTTATCCCAGAACCAAGAGACCCAGTACTTC.

This chain uses TRBV9 with TRBJ2-1; the D is unclear. In germline, CDR1 is SGDLS, CDR2 YYNGEE. V was clipped by 1 base and J by 2 bases, with 10 bases between them. The CDR3 spans 15 residues. Here the CDR3 DNA reads TGTGCCAGCAGCGTAACCGGCGCGGCCTACAATGAGCAGTTCTTC. Translation gives CASSVTGAAYNEQFF.

The rearrangement uses TRBV7-2 and TRBJ2-7; no clear D gene. Trimming removed 6 bases from V and 0 bases from J, with 15 bases in between. This CDR3 region has 15 residues. Germline V lookup: CDR1 SGHTA, CDR2 FQGNSA. CDR3 residues: CASSPGLSSSYEQYV. The DNA of the CDR3 is TGTGCCAGCAGTCCTGGCCTCTCCAGCTCCTACGAGCAGTACGTC.

This chain links TRBV4-2 with TRBJ2-2; TRBD2 is a possible D gene (5 bases). The CDR3 spans 17 residues. The germline V gene has CDR1 LGHNA and CDR2 YNFKEQ. V lost 0 bases and J lost 2, with 13 bases in between. The DNA of the CDR3 is TGTGCCAGCAGCCAAGAGTCTACCGGGATCAACACCGGGGAGCTGTTTTTT. Translation: CASSQESTGINTGELFF.